This is a list of T cell receptor beta chains from one sample in a study of Ad26.COV2.S vaccination and SARS-CoV-2 variants. Measured with immunoSEQ multiplex PCR; TCRdb has only the in-frame clones, and not every one. The sample consists of 350,000 to 450,000 clones, around 86% of them appearing once. This specimen was peripheral blood, taken in a trial of Ad26.COV2.S vaccine versus placebo. The receptors here all came from a person between 18 and 60 years old who received the Ad26.COV2.S COVID-19 vaccine or a placebo. Both conserved end residues are part of each CDR3. Fields, in order: D gene, clone size, J gene, V gene, CDR3 protein, CDR3 DNA. D genes are given only for firm matches. Rows may omit the clone size; those that give it use once, few, many or a size class.

NA,NA,TRBJ2-4,TRBV3-1/TRBV3-2,CASSREWDRDKNIQYF,TGTGCCAGCAGCCGAGAATGGGACCGCGACAAAAACATTCAGTACTTC
TRBD1,few,TRBJ1-2,TRBV2,CASSVGTGSFGYTF,TGTGCCAGCAGTGTAGGGACAGGGTCCTTTGGCTACACCTTC
NA,NA,TRBJ2-5,TRBV6-6,CASRLLGGAETQYF,TGTGCCAGCAGGCTCCTAGGGGGGGCAGAGACCCAGTACTTC
NA,NA,TRBJ2-3,TRBV5-1,CASSLEAGSTDTQYF,TGCGCCAGCAGCTTGGAGGCAGGCAGCACAGATACGCAGTATTTT
TRBD1,NA,TRBJ1-6,TRBV27,CASSPWTGGVLNSPLHF,TGTGCCAGCAGTCCATGGACAGGGGGCGTCCTGAATTCACCCCTCCACTTT
NA,NA,TRBJ2-7,TRBV6-1,CASSEWGYEQYF,TGTGCCAGCAGTGAATGGGGGTACGAGCAGTACTTC
NA,NA,TRBJ1-5,TRBV3-1/TRBV3-2,CASSHLSQPQHF,TGTGCCAGCAGCCATCTTAGTCAGCCCCAGCATTTT
NA,once,TRBJ2-1,TRBV12-5,CASEDYLGNEQFF,TGTGCTAGTGAAGACTACCTCGGGAATGAGCAGTTCTTC
NA,NA,TRBJ1-2,TRBV30,CAWSESFAGYGYTF,TGTGCCTGGAGTGAATCGTTCGCTGGGTATGGCTACACCTTC
TRBD1,NA,TRBJ1-1,TRBV10-2,CASSGTGSTEAFF,TGCGCCAGCAGTGGGACAGGGTCCACTGAAGCTTTCTTT
NA,NA,TRBJ1-1,TRBV29-1,CSVTETEAFF,TGCAGCGTCACAGAAACTGAAGCTTTCTTT
NA,once,TRBJ1-5,TRBV7-2,CASSLALGGSNQPQHF,TGTGCCAGCAGCTTAGCGCTCGGCGGTAGCAATCAGCCCCAGCATTTT
TRBD1,NA,TRBJ1-1,TRBV4-2,CASSQHGTGTEAFF,TGTGCCAGCAGCCAACACGGGACAGGGACTGAAGCTTTCTTT
NA,NA,TRBJ1-4,TRBV3-1/TRBV3-2,CASSYRTTNEKLFF,TGTGCCAGCAGCTACAGGACAACTAATGAAAAACTGTTTTTT
TRBD1,NA,TRBJ2-7,TRBV15,CATSSAKLTGAEQYF,TGTGCCACCAGCAGTGCCAAGTTGACAGGGGCCGAGCAGTACTTC
NA,NA,TRBJ2-2,TRBV18,CASSPLAKLAGELFF,TGTGCCAGCTCACCACTAGCGAAGTTAGCCGGGGAGCTGTTTTTT
NA,NA,TRBJ2-7,TRBV14,CASSQDAWGTSQDEQYF,TGTGCCAGCAGCCAAGATGCGTGGGGGACCTCTCAAGACGAGCAGTACTTC
TRBD1,NA,TRBJ2-5,TRBV5-1,CASSPGQGPDQETQYF,TGCGCCAGCAGCCCGGGACAGGGGCCGGACCAAGAGACCCAGTACTTC
NA,NA,TRBJ2-3,TRBV24-1,CATSDLLDSTDTQYF,TGTGCCACCAGTGATTTGTTAGACAGCACAGATACGCAGTATTTT
TRBD1,NA,TRBJ1-5,TRBV30,CAWSTGQGNQPQHF,TGTGCCTGGAGTACAGGACAGGGCAATCAGCCCCAGCATTTT
TRBD1,NA,TRBJ2-2,TRBV2,CAGQGLGTGELFF,TGTGCCGGACAGGGATTGGGCACCGGGGAGCTGTTTTTT
TRBD1,NA,TRBJ1-1,TRBV5-6,CASSLFTGGGSEAFF,TGTGCCAGCAGCTTATTCACAGGGGGCGGTTCTGAAGCTTTCTTT
NA,NA,TRBJ2-5,TRBV30,CALMGGRETQYF,TGTGCCTTGATGGGGGGACGGGAGACCCAGTACTTC
TRBD1,NA,TRBJ2-4,TRBV11-3,CASSSAGTGGNIQYF,TGTGCCAGCAGTTCAGCCGGGACAGGGGGTAACATTCAGTACTTC
TRBD1,NA,TRBJ1-6,TRBV4-3,CASSQDKAGGGSPLHF,TGCGCCAGCAGCCAAGATAAGGCAGGGGGCGGTTCACCCCTCCACTTT
NA,NA,TRBJ2-5,TRBV18,CASSPGNRVETQYF,TGTGCCAGCTCACCAGGGAACAGGGTGGAGACCCAGTACTTC
NA,NA,TRBJ2-3,TRBV19,CASSITGASDTQYF,TGTGCCAGTAGTATAACGGGGGCCTCAGATACGCAGTATTTT
NA,NA,TRBJ2-5,TRBV12-3/TRBV12-4,CAVSRDLETQYF,TGTGCCGTCTCCAGGGACCTAGAGACCCAGTACTTC
NA,NA,TRBJ1-4,TRBV9,CASSATGFDEKLFF,TGTGCCAGCAGCGCGACAGGTTTTGATGAAAAACTGTTTTTT
NA,NA,TRBJ2-1,TRBV15,CATRPYGEGYEQFF,TGTGCCACCAGACCCTACGGGGAAGGGTATGAGCAGTTCTTC
NA,once,TRBJ2-7,TRBV19,CASSNTGSREQYF,TGTGCCAGTAGCAATACCGGGTCTCGGGAGCAGTACTTC
TRBD2,NA,TRBJ2-1,TRBV9,CASSNSGSSYNEQFF,TGTGCCAGCAGCAATAGCGGGAGCTCCTACAATGAGCAGTTCTTC
TRBD1,NA,TRBJ1-5,TRBV6-1,CASSDQGANQPQHF,TGTGCCAGCAGTGACCAGGGGGCGAATCAGCCCCAGCATTTT
TRBD2,NA,TRBJ2-3,TRBV15,CATSKGLAGVTDTQYF,TGTGCCACCAGCAAGGGACTAGCGGGGGTCACAGATACGCAGTATTTT
TRBD1,NA,TRBJ1-2,TRBV7-9,CASSLGQGVRDGYTF,TGTGCCAGCAGCTTAGGCCAGGGGGTGAGAGATGGCTACACCTTC
NA,NA,TRBJ1-1,TRBV6-2/TRBV6-3,CASSPAGQRNTEAFF,TGTGCCAGCAGTCCCGCCGGACAGAGGAACACTGAAGCTTTCTTT
NA,NA,TRBJ1-2,TRBV21-1,CASSTCGGKQGGYTF,TGTGCCAGCAGCACGTGTGGTGGGAAACAGGGAGGCTACACCTTC
NA,NA,TRBJ2-5,TRBV7-9,CASSPERTNQETQYF,TGTGCCAGCAGCCCGGAGCGGACAAACCAAGAGACCCAGTACTTC
NA,NA,TRBJ1-4,TRBV6-5,CASSYGHRNEKLFF,TGTGCCAGCAGTTACGGACACCGAAATGAAAAACTGTTTTTT
NA,once,TRBJ1-1,TRBV9,CASSARGGPGNTEAFF,TGTGCCAGCAGCGCGAGGGGGGGACCCGGGAACACTGAAGCTTTCTTT
NA,once,TRBJ2-5,TRBV19,CASTDRQETQYF,TGTGCCAGTACGGACAGACAAGAGACCCAGTACTTC